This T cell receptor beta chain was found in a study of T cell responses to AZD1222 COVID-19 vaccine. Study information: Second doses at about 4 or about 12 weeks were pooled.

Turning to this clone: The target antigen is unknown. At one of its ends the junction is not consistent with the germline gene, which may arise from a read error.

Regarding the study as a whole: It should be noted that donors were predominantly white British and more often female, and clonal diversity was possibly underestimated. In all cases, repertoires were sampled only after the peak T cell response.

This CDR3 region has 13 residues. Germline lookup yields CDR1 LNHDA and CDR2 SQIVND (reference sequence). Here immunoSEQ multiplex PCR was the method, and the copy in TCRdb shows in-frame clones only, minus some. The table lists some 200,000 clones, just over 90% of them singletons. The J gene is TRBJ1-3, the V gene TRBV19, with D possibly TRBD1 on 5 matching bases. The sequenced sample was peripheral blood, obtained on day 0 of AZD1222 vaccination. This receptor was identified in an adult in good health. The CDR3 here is CASTLGPANPIYF. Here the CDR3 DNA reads TGTGCCAGTACCCTGGGACCGGCAAACCCCATATATTTT.